The 15 T cell receptor beta chains below come from one sample, sequenced in a study of blood T cell repertoires in COVID-19. Clones were sequenced by immunoSEQ multiplex PCR, and TCRdb holds only the in-frame ones, with some missing. The top ten hold 5.5% to 8% of the sample, which has almost 90,000 clones, less than 95% seen once. Input material: peripheral blood. The receptors derive from a man in his late teens or twenties with COVID-19, enrolled during active disease.

V is TRBV5-1 and J is TRBJ2-2; D possibly corresponds to TRBD1 (6 bases). Looked up from germline, CDR1 is SGHRS and CDR2 is YFSETQ. V lost 4 bases, J lost 4 bases, and 14 bases lay in between. CDR3 length: 15 residues. The CDR3 DNA sequence: TGCGCCAGCAGCCCGGATGGACAGATCACCGGGGAGCTGTTTTTT. Encoded protein: CASSPDGQITGELFF. Full variable domain (remainder filled in from reference TRBV5-1 and TRBJ2-2): KAGVTQTPRYLIKTRGQQVTLSCSPISGHRSVSWYQQTPGQGLQFLFEYFSETQRNKGNFPGRFSGRQFSNSRSEMNVSTLELGDSALYLCASSPDGQITGELFFGEGSRLTVL.

The rearrangement joins TRBV9 to TRBJ2-7; 9 bases match TRBD1. Germline CDR1 is SGDLS and CDR2 is YYNGEE. The CDR3 loop spans 15 amino acids. Trimming at V came to 0 bases and at J to 3 bases, leaving 4 bases not matched to a gene. CDR3 protein: CASSVEGTGNYEQYF. The CDR3 nucleotides are TGTGCCAGCAGCGTAGAAGGGACAGGGAACTACGAGCAGTACTTC.

J is TRBJ1-5 and V is TRBV6-2 or TRBV6-3; the match to TRBD1 covers 10 bases. The CDR3 sequence is 16 residues long. The germline V gene has CDR1 MNHEY and CDR2 SVGEGT. Trimming at V came to 6 bases and at J to 9 bases, leaving 14 bases not matched to a gene. The DNA for the CDR3 is TGTGCCAGCAGACCTTCGACAGGGGGCGATGGATGGCCCCAGCATTTT. This gives the protein CASRPSTGGDGWPQHF.

The chain couples TRBV4-3 to TRBJ1-1; 7 bases fit TRBD1. V lost 4 bases to trimming and J lost 5 bases; unmatched junction nucleotides: 7. There are 14 residues in the CDR3. The germline V gene encodes CDR1 LGHNA and CDR2 YSLEER. CDR3 amino acids: CASSLSQGKTEAFF. The CDR3 nucleotides are TGCGCCAGCAGCCTCTCACAGGGGAAGACTGAAGCTTTCTTT.

The chain employs TRBV12-3 or TRBV12-4 and TRBJ1-5; TRBD1 is a possible D gene (5 bases). This CDR3 region has 13 residues. Trimming took off 7 bases at V and 6 bases at J, with 13 bases between the two ends. CDR3: CASNPGGIQPQHF. The CDR3 DNA reads TGTGCCAGCAACCCCGGGGGGATTCAGCCCCAGCATTTT.

CDR3 sequence: CASSDQYSNQPQHF. The DNA for the CDR3 is TGTGCCAGCAGTGATCAGTATAGCAATCAGCCCCAGCATTTT. This sequence joins TRBV2 and TRBJ1-5; D is unclear. Looked up from germline, CDR1 is SNHLY and CDR2 is FYNNEI. V was cut by 3 bases and J by 0 bases, with 6 bases left in between. The CDR3 consists of 14 residues.

This sequence joins TRBV11-1 and TRBJ2-3; perhaps TRBD1 as D (6 bases). CDR1 and CDR2 from the germline V gene are SGHAT and FQDESV (reference sequence). The CDR3 is 15 amino acids. With 4 bases removed from V and 2 bases from J, the gap between germline ends came to 13 bases. The CDR3 loop is CASSSRQVPTDTQYF. The CDR3 nucleotides read TGTGCCAGCAGCTCCCGACAGGTTCCCACAGATACGCAGTATTTT.

This clone was detected once. V usage is TRBV7-2 and J usage is TRBJ2-2, with 8 bases aligning to TRBD1. CDR1 is SGHTA and CDR2 is FQGNSA in the germline V gene. The CDR3 is made up of 17 amino acids. Unmatched junction bases numbered 14, after V lost 5 bases and J lost 6 bases. Written as DNA, the CDR3 is TGTGCCAGCAGCCCACCCGGAGCGGACAGGGTGGCCGGGGAGCTGTTTTTT. Amino acid sequence: CASSPPGADRVAGELFF.

The chain recombines TRBV27 with TRBJ2-2; 9 bases agree with TRBD2. V lost 5 bases, J lost 2 bases, and 12 bases stayed unmatched. CDR3 length equals 18 residues. Germline CDR1 is MNHEY and CDR2 is SMNVEV (reference sequence). The CDR3 nucleotides are TGTGCCAGCAGTCCCCAGGGACTAGCTCTGATCAACACCGGGGAGCTGTTTTTT. This translates into CASSPQGLALINTGELFF.

This sequence joins TRBV11-3 and TRBJ2-2; 8 bases are a match to TRBD1. The germline gives CDR1 SGHNT, CDR2 YENEEA. The V and J ends lost 5 bases and 2 bases, in that order; junction bases with no gene match: 7. The CDR3 loop spans 16 amino acids. This CDR3 is CASSTSPGGNTGELFF. As DNA, the CDR3 is TGTGCCAGCAGCACAAGCCCAGGGGGCAACACCGGGGAGCTGTTTTTT.

The chain couples TRBV19 to TRBJ2-2, with 9 positions matching TRBD2. CDR1 LNHDA and CDR2 SQIVND come from the germline V gene (reference sequence). With 5 bases clipped from V and 0 bases from J, the junction kept 10 bases outside the gene matches. The CDR3 runs 18 residues. The CDR3 region is CASSPVGLAGPNTGELFF. CDR3 coding DNA: TGTGCCAGTAGTCCTGTAGGCCTAGCGGGACCGAACACCGGGGAGCTGTTTTTT.

The chain joins TRBV29-1 to TRBJ1-1; 8 bases are shared with TRBD1. The CDR3 length is 13 residues. CDR1 and CDR2 from the germline V gene are SQVTM and ANQGSEA. Trimming removed 4 bases from V and 6 bases from J; junction bases left unmatched: 7. The CDR3 here is CSVVGQGIAEAFF. The CDR3 bases are TGCAGCGTTGTAGGACAGGGAATCGCTGAAGCTTTCTTT.

J is TRBJ2-2 and V is TRBV13; TRBD2 matches 8 bases. This CDR3 contains 16 residues. Trimming removed 5 bases from V and 4 bases from J; junction bases left unmatched: 9. Germline CDR1 PRHDT, CDR2 FYEKMQ (reference sequence). The CDR3 DNA sequence: TGTGCCAGCAGCCTTCGGGGGGGCGCGGGCACCGGGGAGCTGTTTTTT. It is translated as CASSLRGGAGTGELFF.

This rearrangement joins TRBV5-1 to TRBJ1-3; D may be TRBD1 (6 bases). V lost 0 bases and J 1 base, leaving 14 bases between the germline ends. Germline loops: CDR1 SGHRS, CDR2 YFSETQ. This CDR3 contains 17 residues. CDR3 nucleotides: TGCGCCAGCAGCTTGGAAGGGGGGGCAAGGTCTGGAAACACCATATATTTT. Translating it yields CASSLEGGARSGNTIYF.

The chain joins TRBV5-3 to TRBJ2-3; 10 bases line up with TRBD2. TRBV5-3 is an ORF for which the function is uncertain. V shed 3 bases, J shed 1 base, and the junction held 11 bases outside the gene matches. The CDR3 contains 18 residues. CDR3 amino acids: CARSSSTSGYTGTDTQYF. The CDR3 bases are TGTGCCAGAAGCTCCTCGACTAGCGGGTACACCGGCACAGATACGCAGTATTTT.